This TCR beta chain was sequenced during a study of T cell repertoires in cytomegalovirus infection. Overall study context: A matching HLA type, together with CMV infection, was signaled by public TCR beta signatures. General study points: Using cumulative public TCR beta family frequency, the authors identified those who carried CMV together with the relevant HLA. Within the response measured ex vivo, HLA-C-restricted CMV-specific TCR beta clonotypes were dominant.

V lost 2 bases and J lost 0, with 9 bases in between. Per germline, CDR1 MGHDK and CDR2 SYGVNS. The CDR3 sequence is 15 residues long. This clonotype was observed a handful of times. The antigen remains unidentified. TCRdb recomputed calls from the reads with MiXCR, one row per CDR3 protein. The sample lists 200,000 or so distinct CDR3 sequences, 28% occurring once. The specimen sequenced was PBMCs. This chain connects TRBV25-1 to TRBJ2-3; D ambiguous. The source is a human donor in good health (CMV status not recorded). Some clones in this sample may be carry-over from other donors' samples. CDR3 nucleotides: TGTGCCAGCAGTGAACACAGAGCGAGCACAGATACGCAGTATTTT. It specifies CASSEHRASTDTQYF.